This entry features one TCR beta chain sequence. What it recognizes is unknown. CDR3 length: 17 residues. Germline CDR1 is SNHLY and CDR2 is FYNNEI. Germline trimming cut 6 bases from V and 4 bases from J; bases unmatched to any gene: 8. This entry comes from a study of T cell clones after liver transplantation. At the level of the study: Graft-donor-reactive sequences were compared with third-party-reactive TCRbeta sequences from pre-transplant mixed lymphocyte reactions. Three of the eight recipients were HCV-positive; the rest had non-autoimmune, non-viral transplant indications. General study findings and limits: Post-transplant, graft-donor-reactive CD4 TCRbeta sequences in blood dropped significantly in 5 of 8 subjects.

Sequencing used immunoSEQ multiplex PCR; TCRdb keeps in-frame clones, though not all of them. The sample has about 16,000 clones, 85% to 90% seen once; the top ten hold about an eighth. The chain employs TRBV2 and TRBJ2-2; 13 bases match TRBD2. The source material was CD8+ T cells from blood, sampled just over 45 months after liver transplant. This TCR derives from a human patient who received a liver transplant. The graft donor may account for some of the T cells. CDR3 protein: CASSDGLAGASTGELFF. The DNA for the CDR3 is TGTGCCAGCAGCGATGGACTAGCGGGAGCATCCACCGGGGAGCTGTTTTTT.